A single sample gave rise to the 29 T cell receptor beta chains below, sequenced in a study of T cells expressing NK-cell markers. TCRdb reworked the 5' RACE reads into one entry per CDR3 protein, no DNA. The sample table sets out around 380,000 distinct CDR3 sequences. The sample taken for sequencing was blood T cells: a sorted CD56 or NKG2C T cell subset, CD4+ or CD8+ T cells, or bulk PBMC T cells (not recorded which). Source of these receptors: a woman aged 45-65 years in good health.

The chain is built from TRBV10-3 and TRBJ1-2; with no DNA, the TCRdb D assignment of TRBD1 cannot be verified. In germline, CDR1 is ENHRY, CDR2 SYGVKD. The CDR3 is 15 residues long. The CDR3 sequence: CAISNSGTANYGYTF.

This chain links TRBV15 with TRBJ1-1. Germline V gene sequence: CDR1 LNHNV, CDR2 YYDKDF (reference sequence). The CDR3 is made up of 14 amino acids. The CDR3 loop is CATSRVPLRVRAFF.

This rearrangement joins TRBV5-1 to TRBJ2-1; TCRdb selects TRBD2, and the lack of DNA leaves this call unchecked. Per the germline V gene, CDR1 is SGHRS and CDR2 is YFSETQ. The CDR3 spans 15 residues. CDR3: CASSLAGGPWNEQFF. Full variable domain (rest looked up from reference TRBV5-1 and TRBJ2-1): KAGVTQTPRYLIKTRGQQVTLSCSPISGHRSVSWYQQTPGQGLQFLFEYFSETQRNKGNFPGRFSGRQFSNSRSEMNVSTLELGDSALYLCASSLAGGPWNEQFFGPGTRLTVL.

The chain uses TRBV7-6 and TRBJ2-3; TCRdb indicates TRBD1, and absent DNA this call remains unverified. The length of the CDR3 is 15 residues. Germline V CDR1 and CDR2: SGHVS, FNYEAQ. The CDR3 loop reads CASSPTGLTTDTQYF.

V is TRBV4-1 and J is TRBJ2-5. The CDR3 spans 13 residues. The germline V gene encodes CDR1 MGHRA and CDR2 YSYEKL. Here the CDR3 reads CASSLAILETQYF.

This rearrangement joins TRBV7-2 to TRBJ2-1; TCRdb lists TRBD1, though no DNA is available to test this call. Germline V CDR1 and CDR2: SGHTA, FQGNSA. The CDR3 is made up of 15 amino acids. CDR3 sequence reads: CASSLYGPAKNEQFF.

The CDR3 protein is CASSQRVLTGGSQSYEQYF. V gene TRBV4-1 combines with J gene TRBJ2-7; TCRdb's D call of TRBD1 is untestable without DNA. In germline, CDR1 is MGHRA, CDR2 YSYEKL. This CDR3 contains 19 residues.

The V call is TRBV6-6, the J call TRBJ2-7; TCRdb outputs TRBD2, but without DNA this stays unchecked. The germline V gene encodes CDR1 MNHNY and CDR2 SVGAGI (reference sequence). CDR3 size: 16 residues. The chain's CDR3 is CASLLAGGPQTDEQYF.

CDR3 protein: CSARDGSGSSTDTQYF. The J gene is TRBJ2-3, the V gene TRBV20-1; TCRdb's assignment of TRBD2 cannot be checked, as there is no DNA. The V gene's germline CDR1 is DFQATT and CDR2 SNEGSKA (reference sequence). This CDR3 is 16 amino acids long.

The CDR3 region is CASSQDPSGIEQYF. The chain carries TRBV3-1 and TRBJ2-7; TCRdb reports TRBD2, a call that lacks DNA to check it against. Germline CDR1 is LGHDT and CDR2 is YNNKEL (reference sequence). The CDR3 contains 14 residues.

The chain links TRBV14 to TRBJ2-2; as DNA is missing, the TRBD1 call by TCRdb cannot be tested. The CDR3 covers 15 residues. CDR1 and CDR2 (germline): SGHDN, FVKESK. The CDR3 sequence: CASSSTRGPTGELFF.

The chain uses TRBV12-3 or TRBV12-4 and TRBJ2-2; TCRdb's D gene call, TRBD1, goes unchecked for lack of DNA. The CDR3 sequence is 16 residues long. The CDR3 sequence is CASRLGGFTNTGELFF.

The chain recombines TRBV6-1 with TRBJ1-2; the TCRdb D gene call, TRBD1, has no DNA to confirm it. CDR1 and CDR2 (germline): MNHNS, SASEGT. CDR3 length equals 14 residues. Here the CDR3 reads CASSDGGVSYGYTF.

The chain carries TRBV5-6 and TRBJ2-7; TCRdb lists TRBD2, though no DNA is available to test this call. The CDR3 spans 15 residues. The V gene's germline CDR1 is SGHDT and CDR2 YYEEEE. CDR3 residues: CASSRGTSGSYEQYF.

The chain combines TRBV11-2 with TRBJ2-2; checking the TCRdb D call of TRBD1 is not possible without DNA. The germline CDR1 and CDR2 sequences are SGHAT and FQNNGV. The CDR3 is 14 amino acids. CDR3 residues: CASSLVVRAGELFF.

The gene calls are TRBV3-1 and TRBJ2-3; TCRdb selects TRBD2, and the lack of DNA leaves this call unchecked. Per the germline V gene, CDR1 is LGHDT and CDR2 is YNNKEL (reference sequence). This CDR3 spans 16 amino acids. The chain's CDR3 is CASSQLKLAGRDTQYF.

The chain couples TRBV4-1 to TRBJ2-3; TCRdb gives TRBD2 as the D gene, but with no DNA this cannot be confirmed. The CDR3 consists of 16 residues. CDR1 and CDR2 (germline): MGHRA, YSYEKL. CDR3 residues: CASSQGAGVGTDTQYF.

The chain couples TRBV12-3 or TRBV12-4 to TRBJ1-5; there is no DNA to check the TCRdb D call of TRBD1. The CDR3 totals 16 residues. Here the CDR3 reads CASSHTDRGKDQPQHF.

This chain joins TRBV2 and TRBJ1-6; TCRdb proposes TRBD1, but this gene call is untestable without DNA. The CDR3 spans 16 residues. Germline V lookup: CDR1 SNHLY, CDR2 FYNNEI. The CDR3 spells CASRSQGGSYNSPLHF.

V is TRBV12-3 or TRBV12-4 and J is TRBJ2-7; TCRdb names TRBD1, which stays unverified in the absence of DNA. This CDR3 spans 17 amino acids. The CDR3 sequence: CASSSYSGSGQGDEQYF.

V is TRBV5-1 and J is TRBJ2-6; no DNA is available, so the TRBD1 call from TCRdb remains unchecked. CDR1 SGHRS and CDR2 YFSETQ come from the germline V gene. CDR3 size: 18 residues. This CDR3 is CASSLSRQGPSGANVLTF. The full variable domain, rest sourced from reference TRBV5-1 and TRBJ2-6, is KAGVTQTPRYLIKTRGQQVTLSCSPISGHRSVSWYQQTPGQGLQFLFEYFSETQRNKGNFPGRFSGRQFSNSRSEMNVSTLELGDSALYLCASSLSRQGPSGANVLTFGAGSRLTVL.

The chain combines TRBV6-2 or TRBV6-3 with TRBJ2-3. CDR1 and CDR2 from the germline V gene are MNHEY and SVGEGT. The CDR3 runs 13 residues. The CDR3 is CASSEQSTDTQYF.

This chain joins TRBV12-3 or TRBV12-4 and TRBJ2-1; the D call of TRBD1 rests on TCRdb alone, since no DNA is present to check it. The CDR3 consists of 15 residues. CDR3: CASSLDIGGYNEQFF.

The chain is built from TRBV7-9 and TRBJ2-5. CDR3 length: 14 residues. Germline CDR1 reads SEHNR; CDR2 reads FQNEAQ (reference sequence). CDR3: CASSFGRVPETQYF. Full variable domain (missing parts from reference TRBV7-9 and TRBJ2-5): DTGVSQNPRHKITKRGQNVTFRCDPISEHNRLYWYRQTLGQGPEFLTYFQNEAQLEKSRLLSDRFSAERPKGSFSTLEIQRTEQGDSAMYLCASSFGRVPETQYFGPGTRLLVL.

The chain is built from TRBV6-5 and TRBJ2-2; with no DNA, the TCRdb D assignment of TRBD1 cannot be verified. The CDR3 loop spans 12 amino acids. Germline V gene sequence: CDR1 MNHEY, CDR2 SVGAGI. This CDR3 is CASRQGSGELFF.

The rearrangement joins TRBV24-1 to TRBJ2-3; TCRdb's D gene call, TRBD1, goes unchecked for lack of DNA. Germline V gene data show CDR1 as KGHDR and CDR2 as SFDVKD. The CDR3 is 12 residues long. CDR3 in amino acids: CATYDGIDTQYF.

This chain connects TRBV4-1 to TRBJ2-1; TCRdb gives TRBD1 as the D gene, but with no DNA this cannot be confirmed. CDR1 MGHRA and CDR2 YSYEKL come from the germline V gene. CDR3 length equals 16 residues. This chain's CDR3 is CASSQSGATFYNEQFF.

The chain recombines TRBV6-2 or TRBV6-3 with TRBJ2-3; the TCRdb D gene call, TRBD2, has no DNA to confirm it. The CDR3 spans 17 residues. The germline V gene encodes CDR1 MNHEY and CDR2 SVGEGT. The CDR3: CASSQGLKAGVGDTQYF.

J is TRBJ2-7 and V is TRBV4-2; TCRdb proposes TRBD2, but this gene call is untestable without DNA. Germline V gene lookup returns CDR1 LGHNA and CDR2 YNFKEQ. This CDR3 region has 18 residues. CDR3 in amino acids: CASSQPGTSGISANEQYF.